This entry describes one T cell receptor (beta chain). This CDR3 is built from 17 residues. V lost 3 bases, J lost 4 bases, and 8 bases stayed unmatched. Germline V CDR1 and CDR2: MRHNA, SNTAGT. The data belong to a study of cytomegalovirus exposure and HLA in healthy donors. As for the study in general: Early released data had tens of millions of unique TCRs, all coming from HLA-typed donors.

Amplification used 60 Vbeta primers and 13 Jbeta primers. The data were produced by immunoSEQ multiplex PCR, yet TCRdb's version contains in-frame clones alone and is incomplete. The sample records some 170,000 clones, under 80% being singletons. The receptor's source is a man in his forties or fifties in good health and CMV-seronegative. The sequenced sample consisted of PBMCs. The J gene is TRBJ2-1, the V gene TRBV6-4, with 11 bases identical to TRBD2. CDR3 DNA sequence: TGTGCCAGCAGTGAACTAGCGGGGGTCGTTGGGTACAATGAGCAGTTCTTC. Translation gives CASSELAGVVGYNEQFF.